These 16 T cell receptor beta chains came from one sample sequenced in a study of CD8+CD57+ T cells in acquired aplastic anemia. It was genomic DNA that served as the template for profiling TCR beta VDJ and CDR3. MiXCR was run by TCRdb on the reads, yielding one entry per CDR3 protein. The sample includes a few hundred thousand distinct CDR3 sequences, less than 85% of them seen just once. Sequencing was done on patients that had shown CD8+CD57+ cell expansion by flow cytometry. Source material: sorted CD4+, CD8+, or CD8+CD57+ T cells (not recorded which) from PBMCs. These receptors were taken from a human donor with aplastic anemia.

In this sample, this clonotype turned up a few times. The chain carries TRBV29-1 and TRBJ2-3, with 9 bases identical to TRBD2. After removal of 5 bases from V and 2 bases from J, the junction contained 5 bases not matched to a gene. This CDR3 region has 14 residues. Germline loops: CDR1 SQVTM, CDR2 ANQGSEA. The CDR3 DNA follows: TGCAGCGTTAACTTAGCGGGGGTCACAGATACGCAGTATTTT. It translates to CSVNLAGVTDTQYF.

In regard to this clonotype: The CDR3 carries no conserved terminal phenylalanine or tryptophan, so it likely arises from a read error. It is unclear where the CDR3 begins or ends on the DNA, so no DNA is shown, and the CDR3 is as TCRdb lists it. V and J are TRBV2 and TRBJ2-5; no DNA check was done on the table's D call, TRBD2. The V gene's germline CDR1 is SNHLY and CDR2 FYNNEI. The CDR3 extends over 15 residues, inclusive of both ends. The CDR3 protein is CASGQEGTETQTFDP.

The V call is TRBV7-9, the J call TRBJ2-1; D is possibly TRBD2 (5 bases). The germline V and J ends were trimmed by 4 bases and 13 bases, with 26 bases remaining between them. CDR3 length: 16 amino acids. The germline V gene has CDR1 SEHNR and CDR2 FQNEAQ (reference sequence). Here the CDR3 DNA reads TGTGCCAGCAGCTACACGGGGAACACCGGGGAGCTGTTTCAGTTCTTC. Translated: CASSYTGNTGELFQFF.

This chain links TRBV7-9 with TRBJ1-2, with TRBD1 identical over 10 bases. V lost 5 bases, J lost 4 bases, and 13 bases stayed unmatched. The germline V gene encodes CDR1 SEHNR and CDR2 FQNEAQ (reference sequence). This CDR3 is 17 amino acids long. The CDR3 region is CASSQYYGTGALYGYTF. The CDR3 DNA reads as TGTGCCAGCAGCCAGTATTATGGGACAGGGGCCCTCTATGGCTACACCTTC.

The chain carries TRBV7-6 and TRBJ2-1; D gene unclear. The V gene's germline CDR1 is SGHVS and CDR2 FNYEAQ. This CDR3 is built from 16 residues. V was clipped by 0 bases and J by 9 bases, with 18 bases between them. The CDR3 loop reads CASSLANGAKDTEQFF. The CDR3 nucleotides are TGTGCCAGCAGCTTAGCCAACGGCGCAAAAGACACTGAGCAGTTCTTC. Supplemented by reference TRBV7-6 and TRBJ2-1, the full variable domain reads GAGVSQSPRYKVTKRGQDVALRCDPISGHVSLYWYRQALGQGPEFLTYFNYEAQQDKSGLPNDRFSAERPEGSISTLTIQRTEQRDSAMYRCASSLANGAKDTEQFFGPGTRLTVL.

This chain links TRBV24-1 with TRBJ2-1; 9 positions match TRBD2. With V trimmed by 7 bases and J by 8 bases, 8 bases remained unmatched. Germline V CDR1 and CDR2: KGHDR, SFDVKD. The CDR3 is made up of 14 amino acids. This chain's CDR3 is CATRTSGGRDEQFF. For the CDR3, the DNA is TGTGCCACCAGGACTAGCGGAGGTCGGGATGAGCAGTTCTTC.

A single count supports this clonotype. The CDR3 ends on some other residue instead of the conserved phenylalanine or tryptophan, so this is likely a read error. The limits of the CDR3 on the DNA are not certain, so only TCRdb's listed CDR3 is given. The chain employs TRBV7-9 and TRBJ1-2; the DNA was not compared with TRBD1, the D call given in the table. The length of the CDR3 is 13 amino acids, counting both ends. Per the germline V gene, CDR1 is SEHNR and CDR2 is FQNEAQ (reference sequence). CDR3 sequence reads: CASSLGQNYADTS.

There are a few counts of this clonotype. A junction boundary mismatches the germline segment, possibly from a read error. This chain connects TRBV7-9 to TRBJ2-3; 9 nucleotides agree with TRBD2. Germline CDR1 SEHNR, CDR2 FQNEAQ (reference sequence). The CDR3 runs 14 residues. CDR3: CASSFEGSGGTDEF. The CDR3, as DNA: TGTGCCAGCAGCTTTGAGGGAAGCGGGGGGACCGATGAGTTT.

The chain has TRBV11-2 and TRBJ2-3; 11 nucleotides line up with TRBD2. The CDR3 length is 17 residues. Germline V gene lookup returns CDR1 SGHAT and CDR2 FQNNGV. The V gene end was trimmed by 3 bases and the J gene end by 1 base; junction bases not matched to a gene: 6. CDR3 bases: TGTGCCAGCAGCTTGACTAGCGGGGACGGGGGCACAGATACGCAGTATTTT. It codes for CASSLTSGDGGTDTQYF. The whole variable domain, filled in from reference TRBV11-2 and TRBJ2-3, reads EAGVAQSPRYKIIEKRQSVAFWCNPISGHATLYWYQQILGQGPKLLIQFQNNGVVDDSQLPKDRFSAERLKGVDSTLKIQPAKLEDSAVYLCASSLTSGDGGTDTQYFGPGTRLTVL.

A single count supports this clonotype. This is likely a read error, given that the CDR3 carries no conserved phenylalanine or tryptophan at its end. It is unclear where the CDR3 begins or ends on the DNA, so no DNA is shown, and the CDR3 is as TCRdb lists it. V gene TRBV7-6 combines with J gene TRBJ1-2. The CDR3 is 13 amino acids long, termini counted. Germline V gene sequence: CDR1 SGHVS, CDR2 FNYEAQ. CDR3 in amino acids: CASSQDQGGGANV.

Notes on this clonotype: The CDR3 does not close with the conserved phenylalanine or tryptophan, likely indicating a read error. The DNA is left out, because the CDR3 cannot be placed on it with certainty; the CDR3 is given as TCRdb lists it. The chain combines TRBV6-6 with TRBJ1-6. Ends included, the CDR3 has 8 residues. From germline, CDR1 is MNHNY and CDR2 SVGAGI (reference sequence). The CDR3 loop reads CASSCLTP.

The chain has TRBV7-3 and TRBJ1-2; TRBD1 might be the D (5 bases). V lost 3 bases and J lost 11, with 25 bases in between. The CDR3 consists of 16 residues. Looked up from germline, CDR1 is SGHTA and CDR2 is FQGTGA. CDR3 sequence: CASSFGGTWGETSYTF. The CDR3 DNA reads TGTGCCAGCAGCTTTGGCGGGACTTGGGGAGAGACCAGTTACACCTTC.

V usage is TRBV2 and J usage is TRBJ2-7, with 8 bases that match TRBD1. Germline CDR1 reads SNHLY; CDR2 reads FYNNEI. The CDR3 sequence is 16 residues long. The CDR3 region has the DNA TGTGCCAGCAGTACACCGGGACAGGAGAACCTGGCCGAGCAGCACGTC. Amino acid sequence: CASSTPGQENLAEQHV.

Regarding this clonotype: At one of its ends the junction is not consistent with the germline gene, which may arise from a read error. The chain joins TRBV9 to TRBJ2-2, with a possible D match to TRBD2 (7 bases). CDR3 size: 17 residues. In germline, CDR1 is SGDLS, CDR2 YYNGEE. In DNA form, the CDR3 reads TGTGCCAGCAGCTTGGAGGGGGAGCGGGGCTACACCTGGGAGCTGTTTTTT. Translated, it gives CASSLEGERGYTWELFF.

The genes are TRBV7-9 and TRBJ2-1; 9 bases agree with TRBD2. Trimming at V came to 5 bases and at J to 5 bases, leaving 7 bases not matched to a gene. CDR3 length: 15 residues. Germline V gene sequence: CDR1 SEHNR, CDR2 FQNEAQ (reference sequence). The CDR3 DNA reads TGTGCCAGCAGCCACTCTAGCGGGGACAACAATGAGCAGTTCTTC. This sequence encodes CASSHSSGDNNEQFF.

The J gene is TRBJ1-2, the V gene TRBV7-2; D is undetermined. The germline CDR1 and CDR2 sequences are SGHTA and FQGNSA. The CDR3 extends over 16 amino acids. With 0 bases removed from V and 9 bases from J, the gap between germline ends came to 20 bases. The CDR3 region has the DNA TGTGCCAGCAGCTTAGCGGGAGGCGGCCATACGCATTGCTACACCTTC. Protein sequence: CASSLAGGGHTHCYTF.